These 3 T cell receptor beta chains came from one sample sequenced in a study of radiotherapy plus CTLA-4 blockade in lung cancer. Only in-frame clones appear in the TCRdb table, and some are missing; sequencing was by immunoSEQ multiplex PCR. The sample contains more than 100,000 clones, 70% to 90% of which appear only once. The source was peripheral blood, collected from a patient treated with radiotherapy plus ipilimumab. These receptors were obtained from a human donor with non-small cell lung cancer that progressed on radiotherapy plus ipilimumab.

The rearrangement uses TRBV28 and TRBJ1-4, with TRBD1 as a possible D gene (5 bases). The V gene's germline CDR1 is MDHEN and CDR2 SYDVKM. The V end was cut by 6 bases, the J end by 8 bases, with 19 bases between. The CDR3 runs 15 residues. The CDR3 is CASRPGGGGGEKLFF. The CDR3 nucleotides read TGTGCCAGCAGACCAGGCGGGGGAGGTGGGGAAAAACTGTTTTTT.

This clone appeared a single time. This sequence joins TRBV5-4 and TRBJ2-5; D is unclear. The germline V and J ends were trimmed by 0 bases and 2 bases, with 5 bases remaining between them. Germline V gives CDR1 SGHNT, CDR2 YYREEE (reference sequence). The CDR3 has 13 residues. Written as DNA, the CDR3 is TGTGCCAGCAGCTTGGCCCTGCAAGAGACCCAGTACTTC. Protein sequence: CASSLALQETQYF.

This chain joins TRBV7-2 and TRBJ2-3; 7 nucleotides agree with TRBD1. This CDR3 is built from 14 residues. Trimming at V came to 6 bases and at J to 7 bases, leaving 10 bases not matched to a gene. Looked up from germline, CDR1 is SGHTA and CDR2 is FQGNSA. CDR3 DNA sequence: TGTGCCAGCAGTCCAGACAGGGTCATAAATACGCAGTATTTT. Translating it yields CASSPDRVINTQYF.